This T cell receptor beta chain was captured by sequencing in a study of PD-1 blockade in classical Hodgkin lymphoma. Indicated time point: cycle 4 day 1 (C4D1), after about 6 weeks of nivolumab. Brentuximab vedotin exposure varied among the patients, all of whom had relapsed after autologous stem cell transplantation. TCRdb's copy holds only in-frame clones and misses some; the assay was immunoSEQ multiplex PCR. The sample has around 23,000 clones; approximately 88% are singletons. This TCR came from a human donor with classical Hodgkin lymphoma. The specimen was peripheral blood mononuclear cells (PBMCs), collected before the fourth cycle of nivolumab.

The CDR3, as DNA: TGTGCCAGCAGCTCCGTCGTGTCCGGGGGGAGCAATCAGCCCCAGCATTTT. Residues: CASSSVVSGGSNQPQHF. The chain is built from TRBV7-8 and TRBJ1-5, with D tentatively TRBD1 (5 bases). CDR1 SGHVS and CDR2 FQNEAQ come from the germline V gene. V lost 4 bases and J 1 base, leaving 17 bases between the germline ends. CDR3 size: 17 residues.